Listed below are T cell receptor beta chains from one sample, sequenced in a study of T cells expressing NK-cell markers. For each CDR3 protein, TCRdb gives one entry from its re-call of the 5' RACE reads, without DNA. This table holds about 120,000 distinct CDR3 sequences. The sample was blood T cells: a sorted CD56 or NKG2C T cell subset, CD4+ or CD8+ T cells, or bulk PBMC T cells (not recorded which). The source of these receptors is a woman aged 18-70 years in good health. Each CDR3 is given with its conserved first and last residue. Fields, in order: V gene, J gene, CDR3 protein.

TRBV6-2/TRBV6-3,TRBJ2-2,CASSYSNEAGELFF
TRBV11-2,TRBJ2-3,CASSGSYSGRGADTQYF
TRBV7-3,TRBJ2-1,CASSLGYGRDNEQFF
TRBV5-6,TRBJ1-5,CASSLGQGDQPQHF
TRBV12-3/TRBV12-4,TRBJ2-7,CASSFKGPYEQYF
TRBV20-1,TRBJ2-7,CSATGTVSYEQYF
TRBV7-9,TRBJ2-3,CASGRGLDTQYF
TRBV9,TRBJ2-7,CASSPPRAPYEQYF
TRBV14,TRBJ2-1,CASSVYTYNEQFF
TRBV29-1,TRBJ2-3,CSVVGRQTPTDTQYF
TRBV6-5,TRBJ2-7,CASSYESPGVGSYEQYF
TRBV6-5,TRBJ2-3,CASSSQGGGPDTQYF
TRBV20-1,TRBJ2-7,CSAIDRVGYEQYF
TRBV6-5,TRBJ2-1,CASSYPGHSFSSYNEQFF
TRBV6-2/TRBV6-3,TRBJ1-1,CASSYGDPGYVNTEAFF
TRBV29-1,TRBJ1-2,CSVMTGGDSYTF
TRBV7-9,TRBJ1-1,CASSATYTEAFF
TRBV11-2,TRBJ2-5,CASSLVVGALQETQYF
TRBV6-5,TRBJ2-1,CASSYGTSGRDNEQFF
TRBV19,TRBJ2-1,CATRPGVPGDAYNEQFF
TRBV20-1,TRBJ2-2,CSASWQREPGELFF
TRBV19,TRBJ1-3,CASSPYSVSGNTIYF
TRBV6-5,TRBJ2-7,CASSYSTGYKPYEQYF